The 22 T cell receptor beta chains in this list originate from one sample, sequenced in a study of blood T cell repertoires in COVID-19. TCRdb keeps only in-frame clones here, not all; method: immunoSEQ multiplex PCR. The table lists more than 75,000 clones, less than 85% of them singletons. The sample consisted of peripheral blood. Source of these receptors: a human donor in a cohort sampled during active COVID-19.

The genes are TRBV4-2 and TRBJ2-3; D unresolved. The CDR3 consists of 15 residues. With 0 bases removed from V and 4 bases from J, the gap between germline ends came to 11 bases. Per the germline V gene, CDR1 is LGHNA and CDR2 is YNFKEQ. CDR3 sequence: CASSQDQMSPDTQYF. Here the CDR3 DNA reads TGTGCCAGCAGCCAAGATCAAATGTCCCCAGATACGCAGTATTTT.

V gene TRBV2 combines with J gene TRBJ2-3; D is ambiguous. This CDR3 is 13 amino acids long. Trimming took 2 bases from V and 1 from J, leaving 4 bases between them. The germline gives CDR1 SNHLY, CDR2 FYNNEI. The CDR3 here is CASSELGTDTQYF. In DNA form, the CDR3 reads TGTGCCAGCAGTGAATTAGGCACAGATACGCAGTATTTT.

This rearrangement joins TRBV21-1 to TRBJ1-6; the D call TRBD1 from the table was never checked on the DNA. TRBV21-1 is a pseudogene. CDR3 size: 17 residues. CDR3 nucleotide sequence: TGTGCCAGCAGCAAAGGACAGGCGAGCTCCTATAATTCACCCCTCCACTTT. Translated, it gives CASSKGQASSYNSPLHF.

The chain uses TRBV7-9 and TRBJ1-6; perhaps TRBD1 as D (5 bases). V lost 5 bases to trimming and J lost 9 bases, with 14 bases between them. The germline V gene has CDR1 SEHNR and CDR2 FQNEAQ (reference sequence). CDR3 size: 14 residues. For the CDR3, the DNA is TGTGCCAGCAGCCACAGGCCCCCAGGTTCACCCCTCCACTTT. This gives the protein CASSHRPPGSPLHF.

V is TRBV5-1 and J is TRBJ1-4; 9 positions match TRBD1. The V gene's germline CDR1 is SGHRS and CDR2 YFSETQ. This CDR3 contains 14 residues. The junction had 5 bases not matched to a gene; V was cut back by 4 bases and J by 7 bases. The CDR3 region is CASSPGTGTEKLFF. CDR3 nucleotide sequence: TGCGCCAGCAGCCCCGGGACAGGGACTGAAAAACTGTTTTTT.

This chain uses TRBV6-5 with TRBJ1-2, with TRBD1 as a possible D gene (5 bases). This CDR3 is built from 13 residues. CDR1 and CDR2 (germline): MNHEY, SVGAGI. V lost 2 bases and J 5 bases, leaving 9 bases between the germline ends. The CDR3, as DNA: TGTGCCAGCAGTTACCGGGCAGGGTATGGCTACACCTTC. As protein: CASSYRAGYGYTF.

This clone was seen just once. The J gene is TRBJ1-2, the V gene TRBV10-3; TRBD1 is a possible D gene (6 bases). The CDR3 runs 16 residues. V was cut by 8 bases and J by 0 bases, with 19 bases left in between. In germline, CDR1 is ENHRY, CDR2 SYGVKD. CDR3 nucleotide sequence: TGTGCCATCGCCTCTCGACAGGCCCGGACTAACTATGGCTACACCTTC. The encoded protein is CAIASRQARTNYGYTF.

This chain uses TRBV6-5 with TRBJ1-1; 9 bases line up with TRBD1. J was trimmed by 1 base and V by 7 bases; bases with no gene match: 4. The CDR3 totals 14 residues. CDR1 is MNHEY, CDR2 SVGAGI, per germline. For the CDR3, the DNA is TGTGCCAGCACCGAACAGGGGGCGAACACTGAAGCTTTCTTT. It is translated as CASTEQGANTEAFF.

DNA for the CDR3: TGTGCCAGCAGTTCGGGACAGGCCAACACTGAAGCTTTCTTT. Protein: CASSSGQANTEAFF. The V call is TRBV5-4, the J call TRBJ1-1; the match to TRBD1 covers 8 bases. CDR1 and CDR2 (germline): SGHNT, YYREEE (reference sequence). Germline trimming cut 5 bases from V and 2 bases from J; bases unmatched to any gene: 5. This CDR3 comprises 14 residues.

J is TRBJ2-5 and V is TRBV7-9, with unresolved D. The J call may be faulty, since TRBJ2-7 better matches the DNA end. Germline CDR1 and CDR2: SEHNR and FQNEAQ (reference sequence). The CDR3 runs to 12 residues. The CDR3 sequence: CASSLLGYEQYF. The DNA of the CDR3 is TGTGCCAGCAGCTTACTTGGTTACGAGCAGTACTTC.

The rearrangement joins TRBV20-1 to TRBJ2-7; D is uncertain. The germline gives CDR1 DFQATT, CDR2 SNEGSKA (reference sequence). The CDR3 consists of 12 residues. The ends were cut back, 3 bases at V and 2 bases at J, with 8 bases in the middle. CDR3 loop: CSASPPAYEQYF. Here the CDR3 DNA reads TGCAGTGCTAGTCCCCCGGCCTACGAGCAGTACTTC.

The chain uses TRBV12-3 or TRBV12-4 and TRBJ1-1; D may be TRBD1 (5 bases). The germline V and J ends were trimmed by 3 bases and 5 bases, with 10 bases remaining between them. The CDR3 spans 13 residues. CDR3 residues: CASSFRQLTEAFF. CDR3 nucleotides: TGTGCCAGCAGTTTTAGACAGCTGACTGAAGCTTTCTTT.

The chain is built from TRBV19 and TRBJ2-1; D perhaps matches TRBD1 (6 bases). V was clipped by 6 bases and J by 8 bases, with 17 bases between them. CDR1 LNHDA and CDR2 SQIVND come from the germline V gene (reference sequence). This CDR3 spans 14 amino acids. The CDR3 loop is CASRTATGYHEQFF. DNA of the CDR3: TGTGCCAGTAGGACAGCTACAGGGTACCATGAGCAGTTCTTC.

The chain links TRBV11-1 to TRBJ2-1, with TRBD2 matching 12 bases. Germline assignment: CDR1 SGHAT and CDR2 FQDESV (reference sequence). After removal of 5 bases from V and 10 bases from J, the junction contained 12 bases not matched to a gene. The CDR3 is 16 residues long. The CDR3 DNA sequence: TGTGCCAGCAGCGGTAGACTAGCGGGGGTCGGCAAGGAGCAGTTCTTC. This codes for CASSGRLAGVGKEQFF.

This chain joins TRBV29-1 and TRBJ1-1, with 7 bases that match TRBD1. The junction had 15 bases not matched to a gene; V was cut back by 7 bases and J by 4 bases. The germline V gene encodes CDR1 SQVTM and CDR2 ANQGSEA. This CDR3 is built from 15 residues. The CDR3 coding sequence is TGCAGCGGCTCACAGGGGTTTAACCGTGGCACTGAAGCTTTCTTT. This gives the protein CSGSQGFNRGTEAFF. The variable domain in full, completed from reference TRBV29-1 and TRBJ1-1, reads SAVISQKPSRDICQRGTSLTIQCQVDSQVTMMFWYRQQPGQSLTLIATANQGSEATYESGFVIDKFPISRPNLTFSTLTVSNMSPEDSSIYLCSGSQGFNRGTEAFFGQGTRLTVV.

CDR3 DNA sequence: TGTGCCAGCAGCCACAGTATTAACTATGGCTACACCTTC. As protein: CASSHSINYGYTF. The gene calls are TRBV6-2 or TRBV6-3 and TRBJ1-2; D remains unclear. Germline assignment: CDR1 MNHEY and CDR2 SVGEGT. With 6 bases removed from V and 1 base from J, the gap between germline ends came to 9 bases. The CDR3 sequence is 13 residues long.

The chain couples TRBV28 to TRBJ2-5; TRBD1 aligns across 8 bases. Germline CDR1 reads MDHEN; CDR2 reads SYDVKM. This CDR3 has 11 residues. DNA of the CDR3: TGTGGAACTACAGGGGGAGAGACCCAGTACTTC. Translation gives CGTTGGETQYF.

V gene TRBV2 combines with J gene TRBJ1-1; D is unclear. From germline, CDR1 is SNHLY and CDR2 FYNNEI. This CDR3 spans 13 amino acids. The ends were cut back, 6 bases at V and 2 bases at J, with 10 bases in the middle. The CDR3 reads CASSRVGNTEAFF. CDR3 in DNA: TGTGCCAGCAGCCGTGTTGGCAACACTGAAGCTTTCTTT.

This CDR3 is CATSRDLNRGRTEAFF. The CDR3 nucleotides read TGTGCCACCAGCAGAGATCTCAACAGGGGGCGGACTGAAGCTTTCTTT. The chain employs TRBV15 and TRBJ1-1; 9 bases line up with TRBD1. Per germline, CDR1 LNHNV and CDR2 YYDKDF (reference sequence). Trimming took 0 bases from V and 5 from J; bases not matched to a gene: 7. The CDR3 covers 16 residues.

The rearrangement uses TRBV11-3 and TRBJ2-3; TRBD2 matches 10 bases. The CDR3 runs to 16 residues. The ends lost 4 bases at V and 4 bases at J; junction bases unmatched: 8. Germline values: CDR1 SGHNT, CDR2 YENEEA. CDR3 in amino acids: CASSSQAGGPSDTQYF. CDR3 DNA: TGTGCCAGCAGCTCACAAGCGGGGGGGCCCTCAGATACGCAGTATTTT. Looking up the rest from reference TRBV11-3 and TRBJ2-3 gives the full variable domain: EAGVVQSPRYKIIEKKQPVAFWCNPISGHNTLYWYLQNLGQGPELLIRYENEEAVDDSQLPKDRFSAERLKGVDSTLKIQPAELGDSAVYLCASSSQAGGPSDTQYFGPGTRLTVL.

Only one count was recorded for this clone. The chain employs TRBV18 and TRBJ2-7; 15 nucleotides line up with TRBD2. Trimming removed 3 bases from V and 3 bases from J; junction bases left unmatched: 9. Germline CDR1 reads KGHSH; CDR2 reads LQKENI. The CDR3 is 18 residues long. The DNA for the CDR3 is TGTGCCAGCTCACCTCGGGGGACTAGCGGGGGGCAGGACTACGAGCAGTACTTC. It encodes CASSPRGTSGGQDYEQYF.

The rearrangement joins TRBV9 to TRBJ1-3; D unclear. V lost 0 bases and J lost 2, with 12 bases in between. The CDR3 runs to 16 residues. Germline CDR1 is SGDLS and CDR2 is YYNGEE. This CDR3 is CASSVDPAVTGNTIYF. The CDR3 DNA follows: TGTGCCAGCAGCGTAGACCCCGCAGTTACTGGAAACACCATATATTTT.